The sequence of this T cell receptor (beta chain) was determined in a study of T cell responses to AZD1222 COVID-19 vaccine. Study outcomes and limitations: Only six individuals given AZD1222 were seropositive at baseline. Reports say nearly half of spike-specific TCRs go after unmutated variant regions. Vaccine-associated CD4 TCRs spanned spike, dominant at 160-218 and 743-854. Donors were mostly white British, more females; clonal diversity possibly underestimated.

A single count supports this clone. Its antigen is currently unknown. There are 18 residues in the CDR3. The data were produced by immunoSEQ multiplex PCR, yet TCRdb's version contains in-frame clones alone and is incomplete. The sample carries over 120,000 clones, about 92% recorded once. V and J are TRBV7-5 and TRBJ1-2. TRBV7-5 is a recognized pseudogene. The sample was peripheral blood, taken after recovery from COVID-19. This clonotype was sampled from an adult who had recovered from COVID-19. The CDR3, as DNA: TGTGCCAGAAGCCTCGAGCGGAATTTTTATGGGGTCCCTATCGGCTACACCTTC. Translating it yields CARSLERNFYGVPIGYTF.